A single sample gave rise to the 17 T cell receptor beta chains below, sequenced in a study of T-cell memory formation after mild COVID-19. TCRdb fed the 5' RACE reads into MiXCR, producing one record per CDR3 protein. Counted here are 150,000 to 200,000 distinct CDR3 sequences, approximately 10% occurring once; the ten biggest clones make up 3.5% to 4.5%. The sample consisted of PBMCs or a T cell subset sorted from them (not recorded which). These receptors came from a man aged 18 to 29 who had mild COVID-19 (a few samples of this study predate the infection). Cell type and time point are not known.

The chain carries TRBV7-9 and TRBJ1-5; tentative D call: TRBD1 (5 bases). CDR3 length: 14 residues. The ends were cut back, 5 bases at V and 6 bases at J, with 14 bases in the middle. CDR1 and CDR2 from the germline V gene are SEHNR and FQNEAQ (reference sequence). The CDR3 DNA is TGTGCCAGCAGCCCTAGTTGGGGGAGTCAGCCCCAGCATTTT. This sequence encodes CASSPSWGSQPQHF.

This clonotype has more than one count but fewer than ten. The chain joins TRBV5-5 to TRBJ2-7, with 8 nucleotides matching TRBD1. J lost 9 bases, V lost 4 bases, and 6 bases had no gene match. Germline assignment: CDR1 SGHKS and CDR2 YYEKEE (reference sequence). This CDR3 spans 12 amino acids. This CDR3 is CASSLQGAGQYF. The CDR3 bases are TGTGCCAGCAGCCTCCAGGGGGCCGGGCAGTACTTC.

In its sample, this clonotype was seen a few times. This chain joins TRBV6-6 and TRBJ2-1, with a tentative D call TRBD2 (6 bases). The germline gives CDR1 MNHNY, CDR2 SVGAGI (reference sequence). The germline V and J ends were trimmed by 8 bases and 12 bases, with 14 bases remaining between them. This CDR3 is 11 amino acids long. CDR3 nucleotide sequence: TGTGCCAGCTCCCCTCGGGACTCGCAGTTCTTC. Residues: CASSPRDSQFF.

This clonotype showed up just a few times. This chain joins TRBV9 and TRBJ1-3; D gene uncertain. Deletions cut 0 bases from V and 0 bases from J, with 7 bases between. CDR1 is SGDLS, CDR2 YYNGEE, per germline. The CDR3 extends over 15 amino acids. Here the CDR3 reads CASSVGTPSGNTIYF. CDR3 bases: TGTGCCAGCAGCGTAGGGACCCCCTCTGGAAACACCATATATTTT.

This sequence joins TRBV6-6 and TRBJ1-3; 7 nucleotides match TRBD1. The trim removed 5 bases at V and 4 bases at J, leaving 5 bases unmatched. The CDR3 extends over 14 amino acids. Germline V lookup: CDR1 MNHNY, CDR2 SVGAGI (reference sequence). Written as DNA, the CDR3 is TGTGCCAGCAGTCACCGACAGGGAGGAAACACCATATATTTT. It codes for CASSHRQGGNTIYF.

The V call is TRBV18, the J call TRBJ2-7; maybe TRBD1 (6 bases). CDR1 is KGHSH and CDR2 is LQKENI in the germline V gene. The CDR3 has 15 residues. Between the trimmed V and J ends, which lost 2 bases and 3 bases, there was a span of 14 bases. As DNA, the CDR3 is TGTGCCAGCTCACCAAGCCCGGCAGGGGACTACGAGCAGTACGTC. Its translation: CASSPSPAGDYEQYV.

This clonotype came up a few times. The rearrangement joins TRBV9 to TRBJ2-3; TRBD2 might be the D (6 bases). V lost 3 bases and J 1 base, leaving 18 bases between the germline ends. The germline V gene has CDR1 SGDLS and CDR2 YYNGEE. The CDR3 sequence is 17 residues long. CDR3 coding DNA: TGTGCCAGCAGCGGACGGGTACTAGCCGATGGCACAGATACGCAGTATTTT. It codes for CASSGRVLADGTDTQYF.

This clonotype came up many times. The chain employs TRBV4-2 and TRBJ2-7; unclear D gene. Germline CDR1 and CDR2: LGHNA and YNFKEQ. Trimming pared 2 bases from V and 0 bases from J, leaving 8 bases between. The CDR3 is 14 residues long. DNA of the CDR3: TGTGCCAGCAGCCAAACGGGTAGCTCCTACGAGCAGTACTTC. The encoded protein is CASSQTGSSYEQYF.

In its sample, this clonotype was seen a few times. The genes are TRBV5-4 and TRBJ2-2; D may be TRBD1 (6 bases). The CDR3 is 13 residues long. CDR1 is SGHNT, CDR2 YYREEE, per germline (reference sequence). The V and J ends lost 3 bases and 6 bases respectively, with 9 bases between them. CDR3 nucleotide sequence: TGTGCCAGCAGCTACAGGGTTGCCGGGGAGCTGTTTTTT. As protein: CASSYRVAGELFF.

The chain recombines TRBV12-3 or TRBV12-4 with TRBJ1-2, with 7 bases matching TRBD1. V shed 9 bases and J 4 bases; nucleotides not matched to a gene: 17. CDR3 length: 16 residues. The CDR3 sequence is CASKPRFGTESYGYTF. The CDR3 region has the DNA TGTGCCAGTAAACCCCGGTTCGGGACAGAGTCCTATGGCTACACCTTC.

This clonotype was seen many times. This sequence joins TRBV4-3 and TRBJ2-4; either TRBD1 or TRBD2 may supply D (5 bases each). The length of the CDR3 is 15 residues. Germline CDR1 reads LGHNA; CDR2 reads YSLEER. The V and J ends lost 1 base and 7 bases respectively, with 14 bases between them. CDR3 in amino acids: CASSQGGTDLNIQYF. The CDR3, as DNA: TGCGCCAGCAGCCAAGGGGGGACCGATTTGAACATTCAGTACTTC.

The rearrangement uses TRBV7-9 and TRBJ2-6, with a possible D match to TRBD2 (5 bases). Trimming left V 6 bases short and J 0 bases short, with 12 bases between. The CDR3 runs to 16 residues. Germline V CDR1 and CDR2: SEHNR, FQNEAQ (reference sequence). This CDR3 reads CASRPRGNSGANVLTF. The CDR3 DNA reads as TGTGCCAGCAGACCACGGGGAAACTCTGGGGCCAACGTCCTGACTTTC.

The chain employs TRBV29-1 and TRBJ1-4, with TRBD1 identical over 9 bases. V shed 6 bases, J shed 14 bases, and the junction held 13 bases outside the gene matches. Germline V gene lookup returns CDR1 SQVTM and CDR2 ANQGSEA. The CDR3 spans 13 residues. CDR3 sequence reads: CSVRGQGRLDLFF. Written as DNA, the CDR3 is TGCAGCGTCAGGGGACAGGGACGACTTGATCTGTTTTTT.

The V and J genes are TRBV7-3 and TRBJ2-7, with TRBD2 identical over 13 bases. V dropped 8 bases and J dropped 6; count of bases not matched to a gene: 19. Germline V gene lookup returns CDR1 SGHTA and CDR2 FQGTGA. The CDR3 is 18 amino acids. The CDR3 nucleotides are TGTGCCAGCCTCCTAGTGGCCGGGACTAGCGGGGTGGTCTGCGAGCAGTACTTC. Protein sequence: CASLLVAGTSGVVCEQYF.

This clonotype was recorded a few times. V usage is TRBV5-1 and J usage is TRBJ2-3; D might be TRBD2 (7 bases). V shed 6 bases and J shed 5 bases, with 13 bases lying between them. Germline assignment: CDR1 SGHRS and CDR2 YFSETQ. CDR3 size: 13 residues. Here the CDR3 DNA reads TGCGCCAGCAATCGGGGGGCGGGAGATACGCAGTATTTT. Residues: CASNRGAGDTQYF.

The chain has TRBV10-3 and TRBJ2-1; 7 positions match TRBD1. With 4 bases clipped from V and 8 bases from J, the junction kept 11 bases outside the gene matches. The CDR3 is made up of 15 amino acids. Germline assignment: CDR1 ENHRY and CDR2 SYGVKD. CDR3 amino acids: CAISGKRQGADEQFF. CDR3 nucleotide sequence: TGTGCCATCAGTGGGAAACGACAGGGAGCTGATGAGCAGTTCTTC.

This clonotype was observed at least ten times. V gene TRBV7-2 combines with J gene TRBJ2-3, with D hard to call. The germline V gene has CDR1 SGHTA and CDR2 FQGNSA. This CDR3 has 14 residues. The V end lost 0 bases, the J end lost 6 bases, and 10 bases lay between the germline ends. CDR3 nucleotides: TGTGCCAGCAGCTTAGCCACACCTAAGGATACGCAGTATTTT. Amino acid sequence: CASSLATPKDTQYF.